These T cell receptor beta chains were read from a single sample in a study of chemoradiotherapy in HPV16-positive cancers. Using immunoSEQ multiplex PCR, the repertoire was profiled, and TCRdb retains in-frame clones only, with some absent. The sample includes under 40,000 clones, about 88% of them seen just once. This sample comprised blood, obtained from a patient who underwent chemoradiotherapy. The receptors were gathered from a human donor with HPV-associated anogenital cancer. CDR3s include the opening cysteine and the closing phenylalanine or tryptophan. A D gene is named only where the DNA matches it firmly. Part of the rows lack a size; the others show once, few, many or a class for expanded clones.

>once|TRBV6-5|.|TRBJ2-1
TGTGCCAGCAGTTACCTCGATGGGGAGCAGTTCTTC
CASSYLDGEQFF
>.|TRBV15|.|TRBJ1-6
TGTGCCACCAGCAGTTCTGGGAGGGTTTCACCCCTCCACTTT
CATSSSGRVSPLHF
>.|TRBV9|TRBD1|TRBJ1-4
TGTGCCAGCAGCGTCACCGGGACAGGAAATGAAAAACTGTTTTTT
CASSVTGTGNEKLFF
>once|TRBV18|.|TRBJ1-3
TGTGCCAGCTCACCACAGGGGTCAACTGGAAACACCATATATTTT
CASSPQGSTGNTIYF
>.|TRBV6-5|TRBD2|TRBJ2-7
TGTGCCAGCAGTTCCTTCGGGACTAGCGGGAGTAACGAGCAGTACTTC
CASSSFGTSGSNEQYF
>.|TRBV13|.|TRBJ1-1
TGTGCCAGCAGCTCCAAGGGGGGGGCGCGGGCTGAAGCTTTCTTT
CASSSKGGARAEAFF
>.|TRBV7-6|TRBD1|TRBJ1-1
TGTGCCAGCAGCTCCCGGACAGGTTCAAGGACTGAAGCTTTCTTT
CASSSRTGSRTEAFF
>once|TRBV5-1|.|TRBJ1-2
TGCGCCAGCAGCTTGGCGGGGGTGGCTGGCTACACCTTC
CASSLAGVAGYTF
>once|TRBV7-2|TRBD1|TRBJ1-2
TGTGCCAGCAGCCAATCTACAGGGGTGGCCTCATCTAACTATGGCTACACCTTC
CASSQSTGVASSNYGYTF
>.|TRBV6-5|.|TRBJ2-3
TGTGCCAGCAGTCCGCGAACAGATACGCAGTATTTT
CASSPRTDTQYF
>.|TRBV7-2|.|TRBJ2-7
TGTGCCAGCAGCGTAGGTTACGAGCAGTACTTC
CASSVGYEQYF
>.|TRBV30|.|TRBJ2-5
TGTGCCTGGACCCCCTTACCTGGAGAGACCCAGTACTTC
CAWTPLPGETQYF
>.|TRBV7-8|.|TRBJ2-5
TGTGCCAGCAGCTTCGGGGCCGCCCGGGGGACCCAGTACTTC
CASSFGAARGTQYF
>.|TRBV6-1|TRBD1|TRBJ1-2
TGTGCCAGCAGTTTAATTGGGGACAGGGTGCGCTACACCTTC
CASSLIGDRVRYTF
>.|TRBV18|TRBD1|TRBJ1-1
TGTGCCAGCTCTTTACAGGGGGCAATGACTGAAGCTTTCTTT
CASSLQGAMTEAFF
>once|TRBV5-4|.|TRBJ2-1
TGTGCCAGCAGCTTGAGCAGGATCAGATACAATGAGCAGTTCTTC
CASSLSRIRYNEQFF
>.|TRBV2|.|TRBJ2-7
TGTGCCAGCAGTGAAAACCTCCTTAGCTCCTACGAGCAGTACTTC
CASSENLLSSYEQYF
>once|TRBV9|.|TRBJ2-1
TGTGCCAGCAGCCTCGAGTCCGTCTCCTACAATGAGCAGTTCTTC
CASSLESVSYNEQFF
>.|TRBV19|TRBD1|TRBJ1-1
TGTGCCAGTAGTCCCGGACAGGGGGCTTTGAGCACTGAAGCTTTCTTT
CASSPGQGALSTEAFF
>.|TRBV7-7|.|TRBJ2-2
TGTGCCAGCAGCACAGCCAGGGAAGGGGAGCTGTTTTTT
CASSTAREGELFF
>.|TRBV25-1|.|TRBJ2-2
TGTGCCAGCACCGACGGGGGTATCGGGGAGCTGTTTTTT
CASTDGGIGELFF
>.|TRBV19|.|TRBJ2-4
TGTGCCAGTAGTATATTGCAGGGGACCAAAAACATTCAGTACTTC
CASSILQGTKNIQYF
>.|TRBV4-3|.|TRBJ2-7
TGCGCCAGCAGCCAAGAGTACAGTTACGAGCAGTACTTC
CASSQEYSYEQYF
>.|TRBV4-3|.|TRBJ2-2
TGCGCCAGCAGCCAGAGACTTATGAACACCGGGGAGCTGTTTTTT
CASSQRLMNTGELFF
>.|TRBV7-2|TRBD2|TRBJ2-1
TGTGCCAGCAGCCTCGGACTAGCCCCTATCGGCAATGAGCAGTTCTTC
CASSLGLAPIGNEQFF
>.|TRBV7-2|.|TRBJ2-1
TGTGCCAGCAGCTTAGACAGATACTCCTACAATGAGCAGTTCTTC
CASSLDRYSYNEQFF
>.|TRBV7-8|.|TRBJ2-7
TGTGCCAGCAGCTTATCACCGGGACGGTACTACGAGCAGTACTTC
CASSLSPGRYYEQYF
>.|TRBV7-2|.|TRBJ2-2
TGTGCCTCTGCCGGGGCGAACACCGGGGAGCTGTTTTTT
CASAGANTGELFF
>few|TRBV21-1|.|TRBJ2-7
TGTGCCAGCAGCAATCGTATCTCCCACCACAGCTACGAGCAGTACTTC
CASSNRISHHSYEQYF
>.|TRBV7-9|.|TRBJ2-1
TGTGCCACCAGGGGGGGCCGCGGCAATGAGCAGTTCTTC
CATRGGRGNEQFF
>.|TRBV5-6|.|TRBJ1-2
TGTGCCAGCAGCTTGACCCGGGACGGCTACACCTTC
CASSLTRDGYTF
>.|TRBV7-8|TRBD1|TRBJ1-1
TGTGCCAGCAGCTTAGTTGCAGGGGGGTACACTGAAGCTTTCTTT
CASSLVAGGYTEAFF
>.|TRBV2|.|TRBJ1-5
TGTGCCAGCAGGGCAGGGGATGGCAATCAGCCCCAGCATTTT
CASRAGDGNQPQHF
>.|TRBV7-2|TRBD1|TRBJ1-1
TGTGCCAGCAGCTCCCCGGGACAGGGGAACACTGAAGCTTTCTTT
CASSSPGQGNTEAFF
>once|TRBV25-1|.|TRBJ1-6
TGTGCCAGCAGCAGGACAGATCTTAATTCACCCCTCCACTTT
CASSRTDLNSPLHF
>.|TRBV11-3|.|TRBJ1-2
TGTGCCAGCAGCTTAGACAGGGGTTCGAATGGCTACACCTTC
CASSLDRGSNGYTF
>.|TRBV6-5|.|TRBJ2-7
TGTGCCAGCAAAGAGTCAGGTACAGGCTACGAGCAGTACTTC
CASKESGTGYEQYF
>.|TRBV19|TRBD1|TRBJ2-1
TGTGCCAGTAGTATGGAGACAGGGGTTTCCAATGAGCAGTTCTTC
CASSMETGVSNEQFF
>.|TRBV5-4|.|TRBJ2-1
TGTGCCAGCAGCGCAGGGGTCTCCTACAATGAGCAGTTCTTC
CASSAGVSYNEQFF
>once|TRBV30|TRBD2|TRBJ2-1
TGTGCCTGGAGTGTACGTAGCGGGGGGGCCTATGAGCAGTTCTTC
CAWSVRSGGAYEQFF
>.|TRBV7-2|TRBD1|TRBJ2-7
TGTGCCAGCAGCTGGGACAGGTTTACCTACGAGCAGTACTTC
CASSWDRFTYEQYF
>.|TRBV4-3|TRBD1|TRBJ1-6
TGCGCCAGCAGCCAGGGACAGGGGTTTAATAATTCACCCCTCCACTTT
CASSQGQGFNNSPLHF
>once|TRBV30|.|TRBJ1-4
TGTGCCTGGAGTGCGGGACTGACAAATGAAAAACTGTTTTTT
CAWSAGLTNEKLFF
>.|TRBV6-5|TRBD1|TRBJ1-6
TGTGCCAGCAGTTACACAGGGGATGATTCACCCCTCCACTTT
CASSYTGDDSPLHF
>.|TRBV7-9|TRBD1|TRBJ1-1
TGTGCCAGCAGCGGGACAGGGGGCATGACTGAAGCTTTCTTT
CASSGTGGMTEAFF
>.|TRBV5-6|.|TRBJ2-7
TGTGCCAGCAGCTCCCCCCGCTGGGAGGCTACCTACGAGCAGTACTTC
CASSSPRWEATYEQYF
>.|TRBV6-5|TRBD1|TRBJ1-2
TGTGCCATCTACAGGGGGCGAGATGGCTACACCTTC
CAIYRGRDGYTF
>.|TRBV5-1|.|TRBJ2-2
TGCGCCAGCAGCGGCAATGGACGGCCGAACACCGGGGAGCTGTTTTTT
CASSGNGRPNTGELFF